Detailed here is one T cell receptor (beta chain). These data come from a study of Ad26.COV2.S vaccination and SARS-CoV-2 variants. Whole-study context: Ad26.COV2.S shots went into the muscle once or twice, 56 days apart.

Assay: immunoSEQ multiplex PCR; the TCRdb copy retains only in-frame clones and omits some. Among about 680,000 clones listed, approximately 88% were seen once. Treatment noted: approximately 18 received Ad26.COV2.S at low or high dose, single or two shots; about 5 received placebo; per-sample allocation not given. Samples came from day 63 after the first vaccine or placebo injection. The CDR3 totals 13 residues. Germline loops: CDR1 KGHSH, CDR2 LQKENI. With 6 bases removed from V and 5 bases from J, the gap between germline ends came to 14 bases. This TCR derives from a person between 18 and 65 years old who received the Ad26.COV2.S COVID-19 vaccine or a placebo. The rearrangement links TRBV18 to TRBJ2-7; D tentatively fits TRBD1 or TRBD2 (5 bases each). The source was peripheral blood, collected in a trial of Ad26.COV2.S vaccine versus placebo. The CDR3 DNA follows: TGTGCCAGCTCCCGAGATGGGACGCACGAGCAGTACTTC. It specifies CASSRDGTHEQYF.